The 32 T cell receptor beta chains presented below share a single source sample, sequenced in a study of regulatory T cells in long-lasting Graves disease (dated by TCRdb to about 2021). The protocol used for the library was multiplex PCR. Sequencing instrument: Illumina HiSeq 4000. CDR3 regions were amplified by Arm-PCR with iRepertoire HTBI primers to construct TCR beta libraries. TCRdb's own reprocessing of the public reads used fastp at Q25 and MiXCR and kept productive beta chains. Each entry is one CDR3 protein sequence, shown with its most common DNA and genes. Counted in this sample were about 450,000 distinct CDR3 sequences; around 24% of them appeared once. About a quarter of the sample goes to the ten largest clones. The sample's time point label is to be understood as: persistent/refractory GD, antithyroid drugs over 5 years with positive TRAb. For both TCR sequencing and RNA sequencing, RNA was extracted from PBMCs using TRIzol.

Sample: peripheral blood mononuclear cells (PBMCs), taken when the disease was refractory, from a patient treated with antithyroid drugs. The receptor set was obtained from a female donor with Graves disease.

This clonotype was seen repeatedly, ten times or more. The chain employs TRBV18 and TRBJ2-5; 8 bases match TRBD1. V dropped 3 bases and J dropped 3; count of bases not matched to a gene: 9. CDR3 length: 16 residues. Germline V gene lookup returns CDR1 KGHSH and CDR2 LQKENI. CDR3 protein: CASSPGDRGDKETQYF. CDR3 bases: TGTGCCAGCTCACCTGGAGACAGGGGCGACAAAGAGACCCAGTACTTC.

The chain has TRBV2 and TRBJ2-7, with 12 bases identical to TRBD2. Losses at the gene ends were 10 bases for V and 1 base for J; bases not matched to a gene: 17. CDR3 length: 18 amino acids. The germline CDR1 and CDR2 sequences are SNHLY and FYNNEI. The CDR3, as DNA: TGTGCCACGGCAATTTTGACTAGCGGGAGCCCTCCTTCCTACGAGCAGTACTTC. The encoded protein is CATAILTSGSPPSYEQYF.

The chain has TRBV2 and TRBJ1-5; 10 bases match TRBD1. The J segment lost 4 bases and the V segment lost 7 bases, leaving 7 bases of the junction unmatched. Germline CDR1 reads SNHLY; CDR2 reads FYNNEI. This CDR3 is 15 amino acids long. The CDR3 nucleotides are TGTGCCAGCAATCATGGACAGGGGGTAAATCAGCCCCAGCATTTT. Residues: CASNHGQGVNQPQHF.

The sample holds a few counts of this clonotype. The J gene is TRBJ2-1, the V gene TRBV7-2, with 9 bases aligning to TRBD2. CDR3 length: 14 residues. Germline V gene data show CDR1 as SGHTA and CDR2 as FQGNSA. The junction had 6 bases not matched to a gene; V was cut back by 3 bases and J by 9 bases. The CDR3 protein is CASSFGGRASEQFF. Here the CDR3 DNA reads TGTGCCAGCAGCTTCGGCGGGAGGGCCTCTGAGCAGTTCTTC.

This clonotype was observed at least ten times. The rearrangement uses TRBV12-3 or TRBV12-4 and TRBJ2-7; D unresolved. The CDR3 is 13 amino acids. With 2 bases removed from V and 2 bases from J, the gap between germline ends came to 7 bases. The DNA for the CDR3 is TGTGCCAGCAGTTTAACGCCCCCCTACGAGCAGTACTTC. Encoded protein: CASSLTPPYEQYF.

The CDR3 DNA is TGCAGTGCTAATCACGGGAGCCCGAGCACAGATACGCAGTATTTT. It specifies CSANHGSPSTDTQYF. The gene calls are TRBV20-1 and TRBJ2-3, with a tentative D call TRBD2 (6 bases). Germline V lookup: CDR1 DFQATT, CDR2 SNEGSKA (reference sequence). The length of the CDR3 is 15 residues. V was cut by 4 bases and J by 0 bases, with 14 bases left in between.

This clonotype was recorded once. Mismatch with germline at one junction end may stem from a read error. The chain employs TRBV7-2 and TRBJ1-5; maybe TRBD1 (6 bases). The germline CDR1 and CDR2 sequences are SGHTA and FQGNSA. This CDR3 spans 14 amino acids. DNA for the CDR3: TGTGCCAGCAGCCTTGGACAGTCCCATCAGCCCCAGCAGTTT. It encodes CASSLGQSHQPQQF.

CDR3 residues: CAWSAGETNTGELFF. CDR3 DNA: TGTGCCTGGAGTGCGGGGGAGACTAACACCGGGGAGCTGTTTTTT. This rearrangement joins TRBV30 to TRBJ2-2; D perhaps matches TRBD2 (6 bases). Germline V CDR1 and CDR2: GTSNPN, SVGIG (reference sequence). The CDR3 is made up of 15 amino acids. Trimming cost V 1 base and J 2 bases, with 11 bases left between them.

The chain joins TRBV30 to TRBJ1-2; the D is unclear. CDR1 and CDR2 (germline): GTSNPN, SVGIG (reference sequence). The CDR3 contains 10 residues. The V end lost 5 bases, the J end lost 5 bases, and 6 bases lay between the germline ends. As DNA, the CDR3 is TGTGCCTGGGGAGATTATGGCTACACCTTC. The encoded protein is CAWGDYGYTF.

This clonotype was seen a few times. The chain couples TRBV9 to TRBJ2-2; 7 bases align to TRBD1. CDR1 SGDLS and CDR2 YYNGEE come from the germline V gene. This CDR3 comprises 14 residues. V dropped 5 bases and J dropped 7; count of bases not matched to a gene: 8. CDR3 sequence (DNA): TGTGCCAGCAGTACTTTGAGACAGGGCGGGGAGCTGTTTTTT. Its translation is CASSTLRQGGELFF. Full variable domain (rest looked up from reference TRBV9 and TRBJ2-2): DSGVTQTPKHLITATGQRVTLRCSPRSGDLSVYWYQQSLDQGLQFLIQYYNGEERAKGNILERFSAQQFPDLHSELNLSSLELGDSALYFCASSTLRQGGELFFGEGSRLTVL.

The chain links TRBV15 to TRBJ1-2; 9 bases are shared with TRBD1. The J segment lost 11 bases and the V segment lost 1 base, leaving 5 bases of the junction unmatched. There are 13 residues in the CDR3. Germline V lookup: CDR1 LNHNV, CDR2 YYDKDF (reference sequence). CDR3 region: CATSRVGQGRYTF. The CDR3 DNA is TGTGCCACCAGCAGAGTGGGACAGGGACGGTACACCTTC.

This clonotype has ten or more counts. The chain has TRBV12-3 or TRBV12-4 and TRBJ2-5; 10 bases align to TRBD1. The CDR3 extends over 16 amino acids. Trimming at V came to 3 bases and at J to 5 bases, leaving 9 bases not matched to a gene. The CDR3 DNA reads as TGTGCCAGCAGTTTTGGGTCCGACAGGGGGCTGGAGACCCAGTACTTC. Translating it yields CASSFGSDRGLETQYF.

This clonotype was counted a few times. This chain connects TRBV6-1 to TRBJ1-2; D remains unclear. The CDR3 loop spans 12 amino acids. The germline CDR1 and CDR2 sequences are MNHNS and SASEGT. The V gene lost 2 bases and the J gene lost 6 bases, with 7 bases spanning the gap. Here the CDR3 reads CASSELVDGYTF. CDR3 nucleotides: TGTGCCAGCAGTGAACTTGTTGATGGCTACACCTTC.

This clonotype was observed a few times. This rearrangement joins TRBV9 to TRBJ1-3, with D uncertain. Germline V gives CDR1 SGDLS, CDR2 YYNGEE. The CDR3 length is 16 residues. V was cut by 0 bases and J by 2 bases, with 12 bases left in between. The CDR3 reads CASSVGPTVTGNTIYF. The DNA for the CDR3 is TGTGCCAGCAGCGTAGGGCCTACTGTTACTGGAAACACCATATATTTT.

This clonotype was observed at least ten times. This chain links TRBV2 with TRBJ2-7, with D possibly TRBD2 on 6 matching bases. There are 13 residues in the CDR3. Per the germline V gene, CDR1 is SNHLY and CDR2 is FYNNEI. V gave up 4 bases and J gave up 4 bases, with 11 bases separating them. The CDR3 DNA is TGTGCCAGCAGTGTAGGGCGGGGATACGAGCAGTACTTC. It yields the protein CASSVGRGYEQYF.

This clonotype has at least ten counts. The chain employs TRBV7-2 and TRBJ2-5; D ambiguous. CDR1 is SGHTA, CDR2 FQGNSA, per germline. The ends were cut back, 1 base at V and 7 bases at J, with 7 bases in the middle. The CDR3 length is 12 residues. CDR3 region: CASSLDLGTQYF. CDR3 coding DNA: TGTGCCAGCAGCTTAGATTTGGGGACCCAGTACTTC.

This clonotype was recorded many times. The chain couples TRBV11-2 to TRBJ2-7; D call uncertain. This CDR3 has 14 residues. Trimming cost V 3 bases and J 7 bases, with 16 bases left between them. Germline-derived CDR1 and CDR2 are SGHAT and FQNNGV. The CDR3 spells CASSLRLENTEQYF. The DNA of the CDR3 is TGTGCCAGCAGCTTGAGGTTGGAGAATACGGAGCAGTACTTC.

This clonotype was detected many times. This chain links TRBV4-1 with TRBJ2-2; D is unclear. Germline V CDR1 and CDR2: MGHRA, YSYEKL. Deletions cut 4 bases from V and 5 bases from J, with 5 bases between. The CDR3 covers 12 residues. CDR3 coding DNA: TGCGCCAGCAGCCCGTTAACCGGGGAGCTGTTTTTT. It codes for CASSPLTGELFF.

In its sample, this clonotype was seen many times. This chain connects TRBV6-1 to TRBJ2-7; 7 nucleotides align to TRBD1. Per germline, CDR1 MNHNS and CDR2 SASEGT. The J segment lost 3 bases and the V segment lost 6 bases, leaving 2 bases of the junction unmatched. The CDR3 runs to 12 residues. The CDR3 coding sequence is TGTGCCAGCAGCGGGACAGTCTACGAGCAGTACTTC. Encoded protein: CASSGTVYEQYF.

This clonotype was detected only a few times. The chain uses TRBV7-9 and TRBJ1-2; TRBD1 might be the D (5 bases). V lost 5 bases and J lost 7, with 11 bases in between. The CDR3 totals 12 residues. The germline CDR1 and CDR2 sequences are SEHNR and FQNEAQ (reference sequence). Here the CDR3 reads CASSVPGIGYTF. CDR3 sequence (DNA): TGTGCCAGCAGCGTCCCAGGGATTGGCTACACCTTC.

Remarks on this clonotype: The germline gene is not matched at one end of the junction; a read error may be the cause. The V and J genes are TRBV19 and TRBJ1-5; unclear D gene. Germline lookup yields CDR1 LNHDA and CDR2 SQIVND (reference sequence). The CDR3 has 15 amino acids. The CDR3 DNA follows: TGTGCCAGTAGGATAGACTCCGGCAGGAATCAGCCCCAGCATTTT. Translation gives CASRIDSGRNQPQHF.

The chain recombines TRBV2 with TRBJ2-7; D gene ambiguous. The CDR3 spans 11 residues. V was trimmed by 9 bases and J by 4 bases, leaving 10 bases between them. Germline assignment: CDR1 SNHLY and CDR2 FYNNEI. The CDR3 spells CASFGPYEQYF. The CDR3 DNA reads as TGTGCCAGTTTCGGCCCGTACGAGCAGTACTTC. The variable domain in full, with the rest retrieved from reference TRBV2 and TRBJ2-7, is EPEVTQTPSHQVTQMGQEVILRCVPISNHLYFYWYRQILGQKVEFLVSFYNNEISEKSEIFDDQFSVERPDGSNFTLKIRSTKLEDSAMYFCASFGPYEQYFGPGTRLTVT.

The table lists this clonotype with a few counts. The CDR3 sequence is CATNRGSYEQYF. The DNA for the CDR3 is TGTGCCACAAACAGGGGCTCCTACGAGCAGTACTTC. This chain links TRBV28 with TRBJ2-7; 7 bases match TRBD1. The V segment lost 10 bases and the J segment 0 bases; nucleotides outside the gene matches: 3. The germline gives CDR1 MDHEN, CDR2 SYDVKM. The CDR3 covers 12 residues.

The table lists this clonotype with a few counts. The CDR3 sequence is CASSLAGGRNSPLHF. Here the CDR3 DNA reads TGCGCCAGCAGCTTGGCAGGGGGCCGAAATTCACCCCTCCACTTT. The chain links TRBV5-1 to TRBJ1-6, with TRBD1 matching 8 bases. The V and J ends lost 0 bases and 7 bases, in that order; junction bases with no gene match: 3. Germline V lookup: CDR1 SGHRS, CDR2 YFSETQ. CDR3 length: 15 residues.

The gene calls are TRBV3-1 and TRBJ2-7, with TRBD1 identical over 8 bases. Per germline, CDR1 LGHDT and CDR2 YNNKEL (reference sequence). V lost 3 bases and J lost 1; bases outside the gene matches: 5. CDR3 length equals 15 residues. The CDR3, as DNA: TGTGCCAGCAGCCATTGGGGGGACAGGTCCTACGAGCAGTACTTC. As protein: CASSHWGDRSYEQYF.

The chain combines TRBV29-1 with TRBJ1-1; weak D call: TRBD1 (5 bases). V gave up 1 base and J gave up 1 base, with 25 bases separating them. The CDR3 consists of 19 residues. Germline V gene sequence: CDR1 SQVTM, CDR2 ANQGSEA. The CDR3 DNA follows: TGCAGCGTTGAAGCCGTCCTCGGGGCAGGGTCTCTTGAGAACACTGAAGCTTTCTTT. Translation gives CSVEAVLGAGSLENTEAFF.

Details on this clonotype: A read error likely explains this, since a far larger clone differs by one base. The chain employs TRBV2 and TRBJ2-5; D perhaps matches TRBD2 (5 bases). The CDR3 has 13 amino acids. CDR1 is SNHLY and CDR2 is FYNNEI in the germline V gene. V lost 6 bases and J 7 bases, leaving 15 bases between the germline ends. DNA for the CDR3: TGTGCCAGCAGCCAAGGACGGGAAGGGACCCAGTACTTC. This sequence encodes CASSQGREGTQYF.

Only one count was recorded for this clonotype. V is TRBV19 and J is TRBJ2-2; D is unclear. Trimming removed 4 bases from V and 0 bases from J, with 6 bases in between. The CDR3 has 14 amino acids. Germline CDR1 is LNHDA and CDR2 is SQIVND (reference sequence). CDR3 in amino acids: CASSTDANTGELFF. The CDR3 DNA follows: TGTGCCAGTAGTACCGATGCGAACACCGGGGAGCTGTTTTTT. The entire variable domain, with the rest obtained from reference TRBV19 and TRBJ2-2, is as follows: DGGITQSPKYLFRKEGQNVTLSCEQNLNHDAMYWYRQDPGQGLRLIYYSQIVNDFQKGDIAEGYSVSREKKESFPLTVTSAQKNPTAFYLCASSTDANTGELFFGEGSRLTVL.

In this sample, this clonotype turned up a few times. CDR3 loop: CASSQRTSGRTQETQYF. The CDR3 nucleotides are TGTGCCAGCTCCCAAAGGACTAGCGGGCGGACCCAAGAGACCCAGTACTTC. V gene TRBV18 combines with J gene TRBJ2-5, with TRBD2 identical over 11 bases. With 6 bases clipped from V and 1 base from J, the junction kept 10 bases outside the gene matches. This CDR3 comprises 17 residues. The germline V gene has CDR1 KGHSH and CDR2 LQKENI.

This rearrangement joins TRBV13 to TRBJ2-4; D is unresolved. The CDR3 is 14 residues long. The V end was cut by 5 bases, the J end by 2 bases, with 10 bases between. Germline CDR1 PRHDT, CDR2 FYEKMQ (reference sequence). CDR3 DNA: TGTGCCAGCAGCCTCCTTACCTCCAAAAACATTCAGTACTTC. Its translation is CASSLLTSKNIQYF.

A remark on this clonotype: Germline and junction disagree at one end, which may indicate a read error. The chain links TRBV15 to TRBJ1-1, with 8 bases identical to TRBD1. The CDR3 length is 15 residues. Looked up from germline, CDR1 is LNHNV and CDR2 is YYDKDF (reference sequence). The CDR3 DNA reads as TGTGCCGCCAGCAGAGTCACAGGGGGATTCACTGAAGCTTTCTTT. Translation gives CAASRVTGGFTEAFF.

This clonotype showed up many times. The V gene is TRBV2, the J gene TRBJ2-2; D uncertain. This CDR3 is built from 15 residues. Between the trimmed V and J ends, which lost 6 bases and 6 bases, there was a span of 17 bases. The germline gives CDR1 SNHLY, CDR2 FYNNEI. CDR3 DNA sequence: TGTGCCAGCAGAGCTACAAATCTATACGCCGGGGAGCTGTTTTTT. This gives the protein CASRATNLYAGELFF.